This T cell receptor beta chain was found in a study of cytomegalovirus exposure and HLA in healthy donors. 13 Jbeta primers and 60 Vbeta primers were used for the PCR. Profiled with immunoSEQ multiplex PCR; TCRdb holds only in-frame clones, not every one. The sample contains about 160,000 clones, roughly 79% of which appear only once. By share, this clone counts as medium-sized. The sequence derives from a woman aged 50 to 65 in good health and CMV-seronegative. Input material: PBMCs.

The CDR3 region is CASSSGAAGSNQPQHF. CDR3 DNA sequence: TGTGCCAGCAGCTCCGGAGCGGCTGGCAGCAATCAGCCCCAGCATTTT. This sequence joins TRBV7-2 and TRBJ1-5; D remains unclear. The CDR3 runs to 16 residues. Trimming stripped 4 bases from V and 1 base from J, with 14 bases between. CDR1 is SGHTA, CDR2 FQGNSA, per germline.